The 18 T cell receptor beta chains given below trace back to one sample, sequenced in a study of cytomegalovirus exposure and HLA in healthy donors. The PCR had 60 Vbeta and 13 Jbeta primers. The assay was immunoSEQ multiplex PCR, and TCRdb's table has in-frame clones only and misses some. The data contain roughly 170,000 clones, roughly four fifths of them singletons. Material: PBMCs. The receptors were sampled from a man aged 45-65 years in good health and CMV-seronegative.

The chain couples TRBV14 to TRBJ2-6; weak D call: TRBD2 (5 bases). Per the germline V gene, CDR1 is SGHDN and CDR2 is FVKESK. The V end lost 0 bases, the J end lost 0 bases, and 15 bases lay between the germline ends. CDR3 length: 19 residues. The chain's CDR3 is CASSQDPPGISSGANVLTF. The CDR3 DNA reads TGTGCCAGCAGCCAAGATCCCCCGGGGATAAGCTCTGGGGCCAACGTCCTGACTTTC.

The V gene is TRBV7-8, the J gene TRBJ1-1, with 8 bases identical to TRBD1. Germline-derived CDR1 and CDR2 are SGHVS and FQNEAQ. This CDR3 spans 16 amino acids. Losses at the gene ends were 1 base for V and 5 bases for J; bases not matched to a gene: 9. The CDR3 DNA is TGTGCCAGCAGCTTAGGGGCAGGGGGCGCAGGGACTGAAGCTTTCTTT. Translated, it gives CASSLGAGGAGTEAFF.

V usage is TRBV11-2 and J usage is TRBJ2-5; the D gene is possibly TRBD2 (5 bases). This CDR3 contains 15 residues. Germline assignment: CDR1 SGHAT and CDR2 FQNNGV. V was shortened by 1 base and J by 7 bases, with 16 bases between the two germline ends. The CDR3 DNA is TGTGCCAGCAGCTTAGCAGACACGGAGGTTCGGACCCAGTACTTC. Translation: CASSLADTEVRTQYF.

V and J are TRBV2 and TRBJ2-2, with 11 nucleotides matching TRBD2. Germline trimming cut 6 bases from V and 6 bases from J; bases unmatched to any gene: 6. Germline V lookup: CDR1 SNHLY, CDR2 FYNNEI. The CDR3 covers 15 residues. CDR3 bases: TGTGCCAGCAGGCGACTAGCGGGATCCCCCGGGGAGCTGTTTTTT. It encodes CASRRLAGSPGELFF.

The chain uses TRBV19 and TRBJ2-5; D is possibly TRBD1 (7 bases). CDR3 size: 15 residues. V lost 4 bases and J 3 bases, leaving 15 bases between the germline ends. Germline V gives CDR1 LNHDA, CDR2 SQIVND (reference sequence). The CDR3 spells CASSKEGAAKETQYF. The CDR3 bases are TGTGCCAGTAGTAAGGAGGGGGCAGCAAAAGAGACCCAGTACTTC. Complete variable domain (other parts from reference TRBV19 and TRBJ2-5): DGGITQSPKYLFRKEGQNVTLSCEQNLNHDAMYWYRQDPGQGLRLIYYSQIVNDFQKGDIAEGYSVSREKKESFPLTVTSAQKNPTAFYLCASSKEGAAKETQYFGPGTRLLVL.

Notes on this clone: Germline is not matched at one junction end, which may reflect a read error. This sequence joins TRBV28 and TRBJ2-7, with 7 bases matching TRBD1. The CDR3 consists of 13 residues. Germline CDR1 MDHEN, CDR2 SYDVKM. The DNA of the CDR3 is TGTGCCAGCCATACAGGGGCCCTCTACGAGCAGTGCTTC. Translating gives CASHTGALYEQCF.

V and J are TRBV19 and TRBJ1-5, with 11 bases aligning to TRBD1. J was trimmed by 7 bases and V by 6 bases; bases with no gene match: 2. Germline V gives CDR1 LNHDA, CDR2 SQIVND (reference sequence). The CDR3 is made up of 13 amino acids. The CDR3 DNA reads TGTGCCAGTAGGGACAGGGGGCGCCAGCCCCAGCATTTT. Its protein product is CASRDRGRQPQHF.

V gene TRBV27 combines with J gene TRBJ2-4; D perhaps matches TRBD2 (6 bases). CDR1 is MNHEY and CDR2 is SMNVEV in the germline V gene (reference sequence). The CDR3 is made up of 15 amino acids. V lost 6 bases, J lost 0 bases, and 12 bases lay in between. The CDR3 is CASSRRDLAKNIQYF. The CDR3 DNA sequence: TGTGCCAGCAGCAGGCGGGATTTAGCCAAAAACATTCAGTACTTC.

The rearrangement joins TRBV6-4 to TRBJ2-7, with 12 bases identical to TRBD2. The CDR3 extends over 15 amino acids. V gave up 5 bases and J gave up 1 base; unmatched junction bases: 3. The germline V gene encodes CDR1 MRHNA and CDR2 SNTAGT. DNA of the CDR3: TGTGCCAGCAGTCTAACTAGCGGGGGGTCCTACGAGCAGTACTTC. Translation gives CASSLTSGGSYEQYF.

This clone showed up just a few times. The V gene is TRBV5-1, the J gene TRBJ2-2; TRBD2 agrees at 8 bases. The germline gives CDR1 SGHRS, CDR2 YFSETQ. This CDR3 region has 17 residues. Unmatched junction bases numbered 14, after V lost 4 bases and J lost 6 bases. As DNA, the CDR3 is TGCGCCAGCAGCCCCGGTTTCGGAGCGGGAGCTGCCGGGGAGCTGTTTTTT. Its translation is CASSPGFGAGAAGELFF. Filled out from reference TRBV5-1 and TRBJ2-2, the complete variable domain reads KAGVTQTPRYLIKTRGQQVTLSCSPISGHRSVSWYQQTPGQGLQFLFEYFSETQRNKGNFPGRFSGRQFSNSRSEMNVSTLELGDSALYLCASSPGFGAGAAGELFFGEGSRLTVL.

The gene calls are TRBV7-8 and TRBJ1-5, with 10 bases aligning to TRBD1. The CDR3 runs to 14 residues. V was pared by 4 bases and J by 4 bases, with 1 base of the junction left unmatched. CDR1 SGHVS and CDR2 FQNEAQ come from the germline V gene. CDR3 sequence reads: CASSWGQGNQPQHF. As DNA, the CDR3 is TGTGCCAGCAGCTGGGGACAGGGGAATCAGCCCCAGCATTTT.

This clone showed up just a few times. The rearrangement links TRBV5-5 to TRBJ2-2; possible D gene TRBD2, 6 bases. This CDR3 has 16 amino acids. The V end lost 2 bases, the J end lost 4 bases, and 15 bases lay between the germline ends. The germline V gene has CDR1 SGHKS and CDR2 YYEKEE (reference sequence). The CDR3: CASSLPGLPGTGELFF. In DNA, the CDR3 is TGTGCCAGCAGCTTACCGGGACTGCCGGGCACCGGGGAGCTGTTTTTT. The full variable domain, its missing parts supplied by reference TRBV5-5 and TRBJ2-2, is DAGVTQSPTHLIKTRGQQVTLRCSPISGHKSVSWYQQVLGQGPQFIFQYYEKEERGRGNFPDRFSARQFPNYSSELNVNALLLGDSALYLCASSLPGLPGTGELFFGEGSRLTVL.

The chain couples TRBV7-2 to TRBJ2-2; 8 bases match TRBD2. The CDR3 is 16 amino acids. Germline V lookup: CDR1 SGHTA, CDR2 FQGNSA. The V gene end was trimmed by 4 bases and the J gene end by 5 bases; junction bases not matched to a gene: 9. As DNA, the CDR3 is TGTGCCAGCAGCTCACAACCGGGGGGGCATACCGGGGAGCTGTTTTTT. It codes for CASSSQPGGHTGELFF.

The chain recombines TRBV12-1 with TRBJ2-7; the table names TRBD1, a call not compared with the DNA. TRBV12-1 is labeled a pseudogene. This CDR3 has 15 amino acids. The CDR3 sequence: CASSSPGQGLYEQYF. The CDR3, as DNA: TGTGCCAGCAGCTCGCCGGGACAGGGACTTTACGAGCAGTACTTC.

This clone was seen only a few times. The chain recombines TRBV4-1 with TRBJ2-7; TRBD2 aligns across 9 bases. The CDR3 is made up of 15 amino acids. Germline loops: CDR1 MGHRA, CDR2 YSYEKL. With V trimmed by 1 base and J by 3 bases, 4 bases remained unmatched. The CDR3 protein is CASSQAAGGHYEQYF. CDR3 DNA sequence: TGCGCCAGCAGCCAAGCGGCGGGGGGGCACTACGAGCAGTACTTC.

For the CDR3, the DNA is TGTGCCAGCTCACAGTCTTCCCCAGCGGACACTGAAGCTTTCTTT. This codes for CASSQSSPADTEAFF. V usage is TRBV18 and J usage is TRBJ1-1; D remains ambiguous. With 4 bases removed from V and 3 bases from J, the gap between germline ends came to 15 bases. The germline gives CDR1 KGHSH, CDR2 LQKENI. The CDR3 extends over 15 amino acids.

The rearrangement joins TRBV21-1 to TRBJ1-5; the tabulated D call, TRBD1, remains unverified against the DNA. TRBV21-1 is a listed pseudogene. The CDR3 spans 13 residues. CDR3: CASSKQGDQPQHF. For the CDR3, the DNA is TGTGCCAGCAGCAAGCAGGGGGATCAGCCCCAGCATTTT.

V and J are TRBV6-6 and TRBJ2-5; D perhaps matches TRBD1 (5 bases). Trimming removed 5 bases at V and 2 bases at J, with 9 bases between. The CDR3 loop spans 13 amino acids. CDR1 and CDR2 from the germline V gene are MNHNY and SVGAGI (reference sequence). CDR3: CASSRQSQETQYF. The CDR3 region has the DNA TGTGCCAGCAGTAGACAGTCACAAGAGACCCAGTACTTC.